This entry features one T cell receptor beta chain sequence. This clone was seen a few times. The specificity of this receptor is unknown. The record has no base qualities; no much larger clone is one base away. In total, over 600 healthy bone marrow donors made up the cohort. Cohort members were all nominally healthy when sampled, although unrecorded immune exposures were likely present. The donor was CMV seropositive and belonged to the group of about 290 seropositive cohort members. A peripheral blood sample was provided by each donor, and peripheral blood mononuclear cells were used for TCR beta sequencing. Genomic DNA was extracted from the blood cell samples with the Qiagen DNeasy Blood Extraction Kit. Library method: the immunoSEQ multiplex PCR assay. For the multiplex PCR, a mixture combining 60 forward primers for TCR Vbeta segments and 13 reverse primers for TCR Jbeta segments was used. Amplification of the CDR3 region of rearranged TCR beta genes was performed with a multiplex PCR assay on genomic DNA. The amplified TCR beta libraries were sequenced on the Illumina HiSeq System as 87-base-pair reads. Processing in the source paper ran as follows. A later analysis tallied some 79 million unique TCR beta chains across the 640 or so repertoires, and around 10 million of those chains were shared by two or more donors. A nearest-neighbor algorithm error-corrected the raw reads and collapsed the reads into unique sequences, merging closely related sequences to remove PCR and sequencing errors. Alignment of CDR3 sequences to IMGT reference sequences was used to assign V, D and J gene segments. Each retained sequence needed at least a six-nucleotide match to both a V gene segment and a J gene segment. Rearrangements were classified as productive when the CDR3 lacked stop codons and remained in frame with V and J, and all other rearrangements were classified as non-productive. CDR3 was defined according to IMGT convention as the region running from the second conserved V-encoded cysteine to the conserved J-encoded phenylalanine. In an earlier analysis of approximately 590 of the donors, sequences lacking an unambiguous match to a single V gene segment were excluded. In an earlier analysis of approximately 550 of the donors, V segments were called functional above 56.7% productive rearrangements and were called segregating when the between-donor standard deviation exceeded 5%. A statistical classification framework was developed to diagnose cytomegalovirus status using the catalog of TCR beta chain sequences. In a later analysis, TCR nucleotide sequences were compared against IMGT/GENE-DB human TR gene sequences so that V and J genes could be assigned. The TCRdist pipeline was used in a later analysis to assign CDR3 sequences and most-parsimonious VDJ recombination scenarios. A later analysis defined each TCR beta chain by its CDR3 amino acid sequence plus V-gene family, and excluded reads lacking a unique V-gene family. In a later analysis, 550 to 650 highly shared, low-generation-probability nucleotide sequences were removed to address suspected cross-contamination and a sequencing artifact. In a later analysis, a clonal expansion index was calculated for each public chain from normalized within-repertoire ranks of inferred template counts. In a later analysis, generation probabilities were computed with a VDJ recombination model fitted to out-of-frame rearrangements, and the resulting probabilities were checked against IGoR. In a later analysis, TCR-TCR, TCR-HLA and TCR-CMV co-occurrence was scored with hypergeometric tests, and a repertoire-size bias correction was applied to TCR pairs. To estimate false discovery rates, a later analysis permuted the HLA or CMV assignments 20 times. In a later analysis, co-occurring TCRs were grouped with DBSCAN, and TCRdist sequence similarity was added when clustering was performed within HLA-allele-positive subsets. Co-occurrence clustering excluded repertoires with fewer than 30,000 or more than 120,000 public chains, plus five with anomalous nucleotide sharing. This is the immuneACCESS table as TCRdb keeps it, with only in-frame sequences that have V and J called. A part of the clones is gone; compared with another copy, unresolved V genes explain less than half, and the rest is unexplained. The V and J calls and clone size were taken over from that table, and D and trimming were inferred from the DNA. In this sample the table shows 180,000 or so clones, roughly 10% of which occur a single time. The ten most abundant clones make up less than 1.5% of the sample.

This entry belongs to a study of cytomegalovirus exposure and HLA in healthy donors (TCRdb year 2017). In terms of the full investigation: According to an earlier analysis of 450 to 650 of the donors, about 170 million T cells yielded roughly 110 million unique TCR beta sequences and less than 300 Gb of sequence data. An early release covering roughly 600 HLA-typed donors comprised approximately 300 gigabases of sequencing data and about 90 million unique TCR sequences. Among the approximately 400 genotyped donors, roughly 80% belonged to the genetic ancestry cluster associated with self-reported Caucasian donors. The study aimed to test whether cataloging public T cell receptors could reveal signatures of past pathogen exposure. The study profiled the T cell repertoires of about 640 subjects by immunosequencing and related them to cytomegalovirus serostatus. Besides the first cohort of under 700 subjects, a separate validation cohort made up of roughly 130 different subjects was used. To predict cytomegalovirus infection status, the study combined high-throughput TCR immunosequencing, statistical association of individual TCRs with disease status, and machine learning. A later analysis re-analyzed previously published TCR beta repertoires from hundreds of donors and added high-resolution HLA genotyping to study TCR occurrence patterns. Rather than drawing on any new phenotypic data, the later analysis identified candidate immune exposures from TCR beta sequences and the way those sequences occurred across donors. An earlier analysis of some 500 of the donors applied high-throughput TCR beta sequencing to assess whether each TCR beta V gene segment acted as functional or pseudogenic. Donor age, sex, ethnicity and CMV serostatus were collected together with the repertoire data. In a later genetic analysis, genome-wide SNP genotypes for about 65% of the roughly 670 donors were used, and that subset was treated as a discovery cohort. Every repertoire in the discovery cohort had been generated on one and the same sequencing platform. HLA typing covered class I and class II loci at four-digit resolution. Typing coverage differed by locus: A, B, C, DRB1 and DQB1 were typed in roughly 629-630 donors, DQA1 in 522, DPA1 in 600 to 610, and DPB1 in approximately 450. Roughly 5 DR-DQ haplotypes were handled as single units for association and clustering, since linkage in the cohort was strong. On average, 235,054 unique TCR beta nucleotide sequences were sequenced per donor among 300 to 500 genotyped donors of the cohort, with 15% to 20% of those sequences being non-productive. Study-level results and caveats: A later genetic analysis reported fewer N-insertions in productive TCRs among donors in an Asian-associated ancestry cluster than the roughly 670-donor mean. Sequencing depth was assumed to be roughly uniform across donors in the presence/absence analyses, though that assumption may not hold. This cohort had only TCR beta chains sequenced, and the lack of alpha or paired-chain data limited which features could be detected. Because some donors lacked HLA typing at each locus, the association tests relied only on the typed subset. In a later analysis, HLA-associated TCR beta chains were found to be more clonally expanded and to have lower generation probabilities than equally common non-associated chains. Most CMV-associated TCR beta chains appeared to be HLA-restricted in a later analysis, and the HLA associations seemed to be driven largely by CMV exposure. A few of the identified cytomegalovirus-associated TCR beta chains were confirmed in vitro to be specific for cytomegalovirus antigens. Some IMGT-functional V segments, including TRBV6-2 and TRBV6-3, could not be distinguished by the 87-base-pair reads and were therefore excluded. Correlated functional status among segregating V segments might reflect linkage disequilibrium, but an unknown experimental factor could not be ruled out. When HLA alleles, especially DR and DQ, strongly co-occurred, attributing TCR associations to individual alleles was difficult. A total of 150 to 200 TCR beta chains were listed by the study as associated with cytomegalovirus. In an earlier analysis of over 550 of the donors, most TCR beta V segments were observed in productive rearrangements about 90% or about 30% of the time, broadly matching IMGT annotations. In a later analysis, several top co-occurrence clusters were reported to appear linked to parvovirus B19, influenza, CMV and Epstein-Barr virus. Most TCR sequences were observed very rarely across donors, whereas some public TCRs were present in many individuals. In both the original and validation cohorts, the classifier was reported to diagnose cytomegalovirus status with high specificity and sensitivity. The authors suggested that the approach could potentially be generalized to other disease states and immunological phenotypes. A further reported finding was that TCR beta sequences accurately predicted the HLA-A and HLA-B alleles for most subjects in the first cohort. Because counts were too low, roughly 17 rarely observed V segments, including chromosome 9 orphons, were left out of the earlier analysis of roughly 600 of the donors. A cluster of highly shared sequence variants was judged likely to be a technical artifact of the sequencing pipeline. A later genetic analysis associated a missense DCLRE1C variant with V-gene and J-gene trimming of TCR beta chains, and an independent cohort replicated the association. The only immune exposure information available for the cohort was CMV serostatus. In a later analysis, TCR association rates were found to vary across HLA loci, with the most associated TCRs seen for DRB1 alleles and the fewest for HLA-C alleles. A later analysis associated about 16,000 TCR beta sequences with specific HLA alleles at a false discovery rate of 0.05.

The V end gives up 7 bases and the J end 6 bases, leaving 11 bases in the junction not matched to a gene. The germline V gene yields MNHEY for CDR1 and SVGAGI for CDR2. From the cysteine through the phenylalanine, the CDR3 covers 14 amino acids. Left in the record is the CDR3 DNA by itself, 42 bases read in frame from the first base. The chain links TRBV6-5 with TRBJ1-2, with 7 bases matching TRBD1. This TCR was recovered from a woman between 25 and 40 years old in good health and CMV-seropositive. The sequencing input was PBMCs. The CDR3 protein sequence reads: CASKRTGRGNGYTF. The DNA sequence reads TGTGCCAGCAAAAGGACAGGAAGGGGAAATGGCTACACCTTC.